These 30 T cell receptor beta chains share one sample of origin, sequenced in a study of blood T cell repertoires in COVID-19. Here immunoSEQ multiplex PCR was the method, and the copy in TCRdb shows in-frame clones only, minus some. Among approximately 200,000 clones, 85% were seen once, and the ten largest hold 18%. The specimen was peripheral blood. These receptor sequences come from an older person with COVID-19, enrolled during active disease.

This sequence joins TRBV4-3 and TRBJ1-1; D is ambiguous. The CDR3 loop spans 14 amino acids. Germline-derived CDR1 and CDR2 are LGHNA and YSLEER. Trimming removed 0 bases at V and 8 bases at J, with 13 bases between. CDR3 protein: CASSQDTIGAEAFF. For the CDR3, the DNA is TGCGCCAGCAGCCAAGATACGATCGGTGCAGAAGCTTTCTTT.

The chain uses TRBV25-1 and TRBJ1-2; D call uncertain. The ends were cut back, 5 bases at V and 3 bases at J, with 19 bases in the middle. The germline gives CDR1 MGHDK, CDR2 SYGVNS. This CDR3 contains 16 residues. The CDR3 loop is CASSSWEESSDYGYTF. CDR3 in DNA: TGTGCCAGCAGTTCTTGGGAGGAATCCTCGGACTATGGCTACACCTTC.

J is TRBJ1-5 and V is TRBV19; D remains ambiguous. Between the trimmed V and J ends, which lost 6 bases and 1 base, there was a span of 13 bases. CDR3 length: 15 amino acids. Germline V gene sequence: CDR1 LNHDA, CDR2 SQIVND (reference sequence). The CDR3 region is CASRLGISSNQPQHF. DNA of the CDR3: TGTGCCAGTAGGCTAGGAATATCAAGCAATCAGCCCCAGCATTTT.

V gene TRBV5-1 combines with J gene TRBJ1-2; tentatively, D is TRBD1 (5 bases). Trimming pared 3 bases from V and 8 bases from J, leaving 20 bases between. Germline V gene data show CDR1 as SGHRS and CDR2 as YFSETQ. CDR3 length: 15 residues. CDR3 protein: CASSWLDGTEGGYTF. The DNA of the CDR3 is TGCGCCAGCAGCTGGTTGGACGGGACGGAGGGCGGCTACACCTTC.

The chain recombines TRBV5-3 with TRBJ1-6, with a weak D call TRBD1 (6 bases). TRBV5-3 falls under the ORF class, with uncertain function. V lost 2 bases to trimming and J lost 18 bases, with 15 bases between them. This CDR3 is 12 amino acids long. CDR3 sequence (DNA): TGTGCCAGAAGCTTTACAGGGTGCCGCCCCCACTTT. This codes for CARSFTGCRPHF.

The V and J genes are TRBV9 and TRBJ2-2; 11 nucleotides agree with TRBD2. Per germline, CDR1 SGDLS and CDR2 YYNGEE. The CDR3 length is 16 residues. V was pared by 3 bases and J by 6 bases, with 7 bases of the junction left unmatched. The CDR3 sequence is CASSGTSGSAPGELFF. CDR3 coding DNA: TGTGCCAGCAGCGGCACTAGCGGGAGTGCCCCCGGGGAGCTGTTTTTT.

J is TRBJ2-5 and V is TRBV21-1; the table's D call of TRBD1 was not tested on the DNA. TRBV21-1 represents a pseudogene. The CDR3 has 14 residues. In nucleotides, the CDR3 is TGTGCCAGCAGCAAGACGGACAGGGGAGAGACCCAGTACTTC. Residues: CASSKTDRGETQYF.

This chain links TRBV19 with TRBJ1-2; TRBD1 matches 11 bases. The CDR3 has 14 residues. Unmatched junction bases numbered 4, after V lost 4 bases and J lost 6 bases. From germline, CDR1 is LNHDA and CDR2 SQIVND (reference sequence). The CDR3: CASSRTGGFDGYTF. In DNA form, the CDR3 reads TGTGCCAGTAGTAGGACAGGGGGCTTCGATGGCTACACCTTC.

The V and J genes are TRBV7-2 and TRBJ1-5; no definite D call. The CDR3 contains 13 residues. CDR1 and CDR2 (germline): SGHTA, FQGNSA. The ends were cut back, 4 bases at V and 3 bases at J, with 7 bases in the middle. This chain's CDR3 is CASSSPPNQPQHF. The CDR3 bases are TGTGCCAGCAGCTCTCCCCCCAATCAGCCCCAGCATTTT.

The chain carries TRBV5-4 and TRBJ2-7; 7 nucleotides agree with TRBD1. After removal of 3 bases from V and 6 bases from J, the junction contained 9 bases not matched to a gene. The length of the CDR3 is 14 residues. The germline V gene encodes CDR1 SGHNT and CDR2 YYREEE (reference sequence). The chain's CDR3 is CASSSDRVRTEQYF. CDR3 bases: TGTGCCAGCAGCTCCGACAGGGTCCGGACCGAGCAGTACTTC.

This clone was observed a single time. The rearrangement uses TRBV24-1 and TRBJ1-1; 11 bases are a match to TRBD1. After removal of 5 bases from V and 4 bases from J, the junction contained 8 bases not matched to a gene. The CDR3 spans 16 residues. CDR1 and CDR2 from the germline V gene are KGHDR and SFDVKD. For the CDR3, the DNA is TGTGCCACCAGTGCCAACCCCGGGACAGGGGGCACTGAAGCTTTCTTT. It translates to CATSANPGTGGTEAFF.

The rearrangement joins TRBV28 to TRBJ1-1, with 8 bases that match TRBD1. The V gene's germline CDR1 is MDHEN and CDR2 SYDVKM. This CDR3 has 15 residues. Trimming cost V 7 bases and J 4 bases; bases outside gene matches: 11. CDR3 sequence reads: CASTISPGGATEAFF. The CDR3, as DNA: TGTGCCAGCACCATCTCTCCAGGGGGCGCCACTGAAGCTTTCTTT.

This clone is a singleton in its sample. The chain has TRBV6-5 and TRBJ2-2; a weak D match, TRBD1 (5 bases). CDR3 length: 15 residues. CDR1 and CDR2 (germline): MNHEY, SVGAGI. The V end lost 2 bases, the J end lost 4 bases, and 11 bases lay between the germline ends. CDR3 nucleotide sequence: TGTGCCAGCAGTTACACCCAGGGCCCCACCGGGGAGCTGTTTTTT. It specifies CASSYTQGPTGELFF.

The V and J genes are TRBV18 and TRBJ2-2, with 7 bases aligning to TRBD1. Germline trimming cut 3 bases from V and 0 bases from J; bases unmatched to any gene: 10. The CDR3 spans 18 residues. From germline, CDR1 is KGHSH and CDR2 LQKENI. In nucleotides, the CDR3 is TGTGCCAGCTCACCTGTGCTGACAGGGTTTGCGAACACCGGGGAGCTGTTTTTT. Encoded protein: CASSPVLTGFANTGELFF.

The chain links TRBV3-1 (or the pseudogene TRBV3-2) to TRBJ1-4; 7 nucleotides align to TRBD1. Germline CDR1 reads LGHDT; CDR2 reads YNNKEL (reference sequence). The CDR3 loop spans 19 amino acids. The ends lost 1 base at V and 2 bases at J; junction bases unmatched: 13. CDR3 in amino acids: CASSQVPLQGETTNEKLFF. In DNA, the CDR3 is TGTGCCAGCAGCCAAGTTCCACTGCAGGGGGAGACGACTAATGAAAAACTGTTTTTT.

CDR3 region: CASSGRWTGGTEAFF. The CDR3 nucleotides are TGTGCCAGCAGCGGCCGGTGGACAGGGGGCACTGAAGCTTTCTTT. The chain combines TRBV6-5 with TRBJ1-1, with 10 bases that match TRBD1. From germline, CDR1 is MNHEY and CDR2 SVGAGI. Unmatched junction bases numbered 8, after V lost 6 bases and J lost 4 bases. The CDR3 runs 15 residues.

The rearrangement uses TRBV7-6 and TRBJ2-7; the D gene is possibly TRBD1 (5 bases). Looked up from germline, CDR1 is SGHVS and CDR2 is FNYEAQ. V was pared by 5 bases and J by 0 bases, with 14 bases between. This CDR3 spans 15 amino acids. The CDR3 DNA reads as TGTGCCAGCAGCACAACAGGTTCCTTCTCCTACGAGCAGTACTTC. This encodes CASSTTGSFSYEQYF.

This clone has only a few counts. The genes are TRBV19 and TRBJ1-2; 8 bases are shared with TRBD1. The CDR3 is 12 amino acids. V trimming: 8 bases; J trimming: 6 bases; junction bases outside the gene matches: 5. The germline V gene has CDR1 LNHDA and CDR2 SQIVND (reference sequence). The CDR3 bases are TGTGCCAGTCGGACAGGGACCCATGGCTACACCTTC. Translating it yields CASRTGTHGYTF.

This chain joins TRBV6-1 and TRBJ1-1; tentatively, D is TRBD1 (5 bases). CDR1 and CDR2 (germline): MNHNS, SASEGT. With 2 bases removed from V and 3 bases from J, the gap between germline ends came to 10 bases. This CDR3 contains 14 residues. DNA for the CDR3: TGTGCCAGCAGTGAATACTTGGGGCACACTGAAGCTTTCTTT. Protein product: CASSEYLGHTEAFF.

This rearrangement joins TRBV6-5 to TRBJ2-7; 10 nucleotides match TRBD1. Per germline, CDR1 MNHEY and CDR2 SVGAGI. The V segment lost 5 bases and the J segment 9 bases; nucleotides outside the gene matches: 10. The CDR3 has 14 residues. The CDR3 spells CASSLPGTGASQYF. DNA of the CDR3: TGTGCCAGCAGTCTACCCGGGACAGGGGCCTCGCAGTACTTC.

The V call is TRBV28, the J call TRBJ2-5; the D gene is possibly TRBD1 (6 bases). The germline V and J ends were trimmed by 1 base and 5 bases, with 14 bases remaining between them. The germline V gene has CDR1 MDHEN and CDR2 SYDVKM. The CDR3 spans 15 residues. The DNA of the CDR3 is TGTGCCAGCAGTTTATACCAGGGGACATTGGAGACCCAGTACTTC. Its translation is CASSLYQGTLETQYF.

This clone was observed a handful of times. Here the CDR3 reads CAWTRQGRGTGELFF. Here the CDR3 DNA reads TGTGCCTGGACCCGACAGGGGCGGGGCACCGGGGAGCTGTTTTTT. This chain connects TRBV30 to TRBJ2-2; 8 bases are a match to TRBD1. The V gene's germline CDR1 is GTSNPN and CDR2 SVGIG (reference sequence). The CDR3 is 15 amino acids. The trim removed 4 bases at V and 4 bases at J, leaving 8 bases unmatched.

The chain is built from TRBV19 and TRBJ2-2; weak D call: TRBD2 (6 bases). Trimming removed 7 bases at V and 0 bases at J, with 9 bases between. CDR1 and CDR2 (germline): LNHDA, SQIVND (reference sequence). CDR3 length: 14 amino acids. The CDR3 sequence is CASMLAANTGELFF. As DNA, the CDR3 is TGTGCCAGTATGTTAGCGGCGAACACCGGGGAGCTGTTTTTT.

V and J are TRBV7-6 and TRBJ2-1; the D gene is possibly TRBD2 (6 bases). The CDR3 covers 17 residues. The germline CDR1 and CDR2 sequences are SGHVS and FNYEAQ. The V and J ends lost 8 bases and 5 bases respectively, with 25 bases between them. The CDR3 DNA reads TGTGCCAGCTCAACGTACGGGAGCGGATTCCGTAACAATGAGCAGTTCTTC. Its translation: CASSTYGSGFRNNEQFF. Full variable domain (remainder filled in from reference TRBV7-6 and TRBJ2-1): GAGVSQSPRYKVTKRGQDVALRCDPISGHVSLYWYRQALGQGPEFLTYFNYEAQQDKSGLPNDRFSAERPEGSISTLTIQRTEQRDSAMYRCASSTYGSGFRNNEQFFGPGTRLTVL.

The genes are TRBV30 and TRBJ2-3; TRBD2 might be the D (5 bases). Trimming took off 1 base at V and 4 bases at J, with 9 bases between the two ends. The CDR3 length is 13 residues. The germline V gene has CDR1 GTSNPN and CDR2 SVGIG (reference sequence). The CDR3 region is CAWSGGAPDTQYF. The CDR3 nucleotides read TGTGCCTGGAGTGGGGGAGCGCCAGATACGCAGTATTTT.

The chain is built from TRBV27 and TRBJ2-1; TRBD2 aligns across 10 bases. This CDR3 region has 17 residues. Looked up from germline, CDR1 is MNHEY and CDR2 is SMNVEV (reference sequence). J lost 1 base, V lost 3 bases, and 6 bases had no gene match. The CDR3 DNA reads TGTGCCAGCAGTTTGGCCCCAGCGGGAGGGTCCTACAATGAGCAGTTCTTC. Amino acid sequence: CASSLAPAGGSYNEQFF.

The chain joins TRBV18 to TRBJ1-4; the match to TRBD1 covers 7 bases. Germline assignment: CDR1 KGHSH and CDR2 LQKENI. This CDR3 region has 15 residues. V gave up 5 bases and J gave up 6 bases; unmatched junction bases: 9. The CDR3: CASSRRQGTDEKLFF. CDR3 nucleotide sequence: TGTGCCAGCTCAAGACGACAGGGCACTGATGAAAAACTGTTTTTT. The whole variable domain, filled in from reference TRBV18 and TRBJ1-4, reads NAGVMQNPRHLVRRRGQEARLRCSPMKGHSHVYWYRQLPEEGLKFMVYLQKENIIDESGMPKERFSAEFPKEGPSILRIQQVVRGDSAAYFCASSRRQGTDEKLFFGSGTQLSVL.

This chain uses TRBV7-2 with TRBJ1-5; 12 nucleotides line up with TRBD1. Germline assignment: CDR1 SGHTA and CDR2 FQGNSA. With V trimmed by 2 bases and J by 1 base, 6 bases remained unmatched. CDR3 length equals 18 residues. CDR3 sequence reads: CASSLWDRGLGSNQPQHF. CDR3 sequence (DNA): TGTGCCAGCAGCTTATGGGACAGGGGGCTCGGGAGCAATCAGCCCCAGCATTTT. Filled out from reference TRBV7-2 and TRBJ1-5, the complete variable domain reads GAGVSQSPSNKVTEKGKDVELRCDPISGHTALYWYRQSLGQGLEFLIYFQGNSAPDKSGLPSDRFSAERTGGSVSTLTIQRTQQEDSAVYLCASSLWDRGLGSNQPQHFGDGTRLSIL.

The V call is TRBV6-1, the J call TRBJ2-1; 10 bases match TRBD2. The CDR3 is 16 residues long. The germline gives CDR1 MNHNS, CDR2 SASEGT. V lost 3 bases and J lost 7; bases outside the gene matches: 9. Here the CDR3 DNA reads TGTGCCAGCAGTGATTGGGGAGCGGGGGGGCGGAATGAGCAGTTCTTC. It encodes CASSDWGAGGRNEQFF.

J is TRBJ1-5 and V is TRBV5-6; 8 positions match TRBD1. J gave up 0 bases and V 4 bases, and 9 bases lay outside the gene matches. The CDR3 has 17 amino acids. The germline V gene encodes CDR1 SGHDT and CDR2 YYEEEE. The CDR3 sequence is CASSAWTGKVSNQPQHF. The CDR3 region has the DNA TGTGCCAGCAGCGCCTGGACAGGGAAGGTTAGCAATCAGCCCCAGCATTTT. Supplemented by reference TRBV5-6 and TRBJ1-5, the full variable domain reads DAGVTQSPTHLIKTRGQQVTLRCSPKSGHDTVSWYQQALGQGPQFIFQYYEEEERQRGNFPDRFSGHQFPNYSSELNVNALLLGDSALYLCASSAWTGKVSNQPQHFGDGTRLSIL.